This T cell receptor (beta chain) was sequenced for a study of T cell responses to AZD1222 COVID-19 vaccine. Findings of the study overall: At 160-218 and 743-854, vaccine-associated CD4 TCRs were dominant, and they spanned spike. Variant regions that are unmutated are reportedly the target of nearly half of spike-specific TCRs. No repertoire was sampled before or during the peak T cell response, only after it. White British donors predominated, females outnumbered males, and clonal diversity was possibly underestimated.

Assay: immunoSEQ multiplex PCR; the TCRdb copy retains only in-frame clones and omits some. The table includes around 100,000 clones, over 75% detected once. This clone was seen only once. Antigen unknown. V was cut by 0 bases and J by 7 bases, with 10 bases left in between. The CDR3 consists of 13 residues. Germline-derived CDR1 and CDR2 are SGDLS and YYNGEE. The sample consisted of peripheral blood, taken on day 0 of MenACWY control vaccination. The V and J genes are TRBV9 and TRBJ2-5; tentative D call: TRBD1 (5 bases). The clonotype originates from an adult in good health. DNA of the CDR3: TGTGCCAGCAGCGTAGGTGGAAGGGGGACCCAGTACTTC. Amino acids: CASSVGGRGTQYF.